The following is a T cell receptor beta chain sequence with its context. The target antigen is unknown. The sample belongs to a study of monozygotic twins with inflammatory bowel disease. General study findings and limits: Repertoire similarity did not differ between concordant and discordant twins, perhaps due to limited power.

CDR1 is ENHRY, CDR2 SYGVKD, per germline. The CDR3 is 14 residues long. TCRdb re-called the 5' RACE reads and catalogs CDR3 proteins one per entry, DNA excluded. This repertoire comprises around 380,000 distinct CDR3 sequences; its ten largest clones make up 2% to 2.5%. This sequence was found in a human donor with ulcerative colitis or Crohn's disease, or a healthy co-twin of an affected twin (not recorded which). The sequenced material came from blood. This chain joins TRBV10-3 and TRBJ2-1; TCRdb indicates TRBD1, and absent DNA this call remains unverified. This CDR3 reads CATSTGAGYNEQFF.